This entry concerns a single T cell receptor (beta chain). Its target is unknown. The germline CDR1 and CDR2 sequences are MNHEY and SMNVEV (reference sequence). CDR3 size: 14 residues. The V gene end was trimmed by 2 bases and the J gene end by 3 bases; junction bases not matched to a gene: 2. TCRdb keeps only in-frame clones here, not all; method: immunoSEQ multiplex PCR. This sample has about 71,000 clones; 90% occur once, and the top ten carry 1.3%. The data were taken from a study of graft-versus-host responses after intestinal transplantation. Broader study findings: Present in recipient marrow, GvH clones included some that appeared first in ileum or blood.

The chain employs TRBV27 and TRBJ2-3; 7 nucleotides agree with TRBD2. Here the sequenced sample was unstimulated CD8+ T cells sorted from spleen or lymph node cells, taken before intestinal transplant. The sequence came from a human donor who received an intestinal transplant. CDR3 coding DNA: TGTGCCAGCAGTTTAAGCGGGGAAACAGATACGCAGTATTTT. This sequence encodes CASSLSGETDTQYF.